The T cell receptor (beta chain) under discussion was sequenced for a study of shared clonotypes between healthy human individuals. Study-wide findings and caveats: Sorted-subset sequencing, rarefaction showed, was incomplete despite large depth. Represented genetic and exposure-history diversity was restricted by having few donors.

Trimming cost V 6 bases and J 1 base, with 4 bases left between them. The CDR3 is 12 amino acids. CDR1 is WSHSY, CDR2 SAAADI, per germline. This clone was seen only a few times. Its antigen is unknown. Some 30,000 T cell genomes, or 200 ng DNA, went into the sorted-subset replicate PCRs. Using immunoSEQ multiplex PCR, the repertoire was profiled, and TCRdb retains in-frame clones only, with some absent. In the table there are about 1.5 million clones, around 97% of which are singletons. This sequence originates from a man aged 30-40 years in good health. This chain joins TRBV10-2 and TRBJ1-5; D not resolved. Specimen: naive CD4+ T cells sorted from blood. This sample's subset: CD45RA+ positively selected. The CDR3 DNA follows: TGCGCCAGCAGAGGGAGCAATCAGCCCCAGCATTTT. This gives the protein CASRGSNQPQHF.